This T cell receptor beta chain was identified during a study of T cell responses to AZD1222 COVID-19 vaccine. Study findings and constraints: Possibly, clonal diversity was underestimated; donors were largely white British and included more females. Across spike, vaccine-associated CD4 TCRs were found, dominant at 160-218 and 743-854.

Clones were read by immunoSEQ multiplex PCR, and TCRdb kept only the in-frame ones, dropping some. Among about 96,000 clones, 90% were seen once, and the ten largest hold approximately 24%. About this clone: Its antigen is unidentified.

Germline V lookup: CDR1 KGHSH, CDR2 LQKENI. V shed 8 bases, J shed 0 bases, and the junction held 10 bases outside the gene matches. This CDR3 has 15 residues. The sequence came from an adult in good health. The chain couples TRBV18 to TRBJ2-7, with 7 bases aligning to TRBD1. The sample here was peripheral blood, taken on day 0 of AZD1222 vaccination. The chain's CDR3 is CASTGQERASYEQYF. The CDR3 DNA follows: TGTGCCAGCACCGGACAGGAGAGAGCCTCCTACGAGCAGTACTTC.